Shown below are 31 T cell receptor beta chains from a single sample sequenced in a study of T cell repertoires in cytomegalovirus infection. TCRdb independently ran MiXCR on the reads; one entry per CDR3 protein. The data contain under 850,000 distinct CDR3 sequences, about 40% of them singletons. The sample comprised PBMCs. These receptors were taken from a human donor in good health (CMV status not recorded). Some clones in this sample may be carry-over from other donors' samples.

The V call is TRBV27, the J call TRBJ2-6; D unresolved. The CDR3 loop spans 19 amino acids. The V gene's germline CDR1 is MNHEY and CDR2 SMNVEV (reference sequence). The germline V and J ends were trimmed by 2 bases and 4 bases, with 21 bases remaining between them. The DNA for the CDR3 is TGTGCCAGCAGTTTAACCCTTGGCAGTGCCTACTCGGGGGCCAACGTCCTGACTTTC. It translates to CASSLTLGSAYSGANVLTF.

This clonotype showed up just a few times. The chain uses TRBV7-9 and TRBJ2-3; D gene uncertain. This CDR3 spans 16 amino acids. Trimming took off 3 bases at V and 4 bases at J, with 17 bases between the two ends. Germline-derived CDR1 and CDR2 are SEHNR and FQNEAQ (reference sequence). CDR3 bases: TGTGCCAGCAGCTTTATTCCGGGCCTTGCCCCAGATACGCAGTATTTT. This sequence encodes CASSFIPGLAPDTQYF.

This clonotype has ten or more counts. The chain joins TRBV7-2 to TRBJ2-1; TRBD2 agrees at 12 bases. Germline V gene sequence: CDR1 SGHTA, CDR2 FQGNSA. The CDR3 contains 14 residues. V trimming: 5 bases; J trimming: 6 bases; junction bases outside the gene matches: 2. CDR3 residues: CASSRTSGANEQFF. CDR3 nucleotide sequence: TGTGCCAGCAGCCGGACTAGCGGGGCCAATGAGCAGTTCTTC.

This clonotype was seen more than once but under ten times. V gene TRBV19 combines with J gene TRBJ2-1, with 7 bases lining up with TRBD1. The CDR3 length is 13 residues. V lost 7 bases to trimming and J lost 7 bases; unmatched junction nucleotides: 7. Germline CDR1 LNHDA, CDR2 SQIVND (reference sequence). The CDR3 here is CASNGAGGNEQFF. Written as DNA, the CDR3 is TGTGCCAGTAATGGGGCAGGGGGAAATGAGCAGTTCTTC.

The chain has TRBV7-4 and TRBJ1-4; unclear D gene. The CDR3 spans 16 residues. Germline CDR1 and CDR2: SGHVT and SQSDAQ. The germline V and J ends were trimmed by 1 base and 3 bases, with 12 bases remaining between them. The CDR3 spells CASSLGTSLANEKLFF. In DNA form, the CDR3 reads TGTGCCAGCAGCTTAGGGACCTCCTTGGCTAATGAAAAACTGTTTTTT.

The J gene is TRBJ2-7, the V gene TRBV28, with 7 bases that match TRBD1. J was trimmed by 2 bases and V by 2 bases; bases with no gene match: 6. The V gene's germline CDR1 is MDHEN and CDR2 SYDVKM. The CDR3 runs to 15 residues. The CDR3 sequence is CASSLGGDSPYEQYF. CDR3 bases: TGTGCCAGCAGTTTAGGTGGGGACAGCCCCTACGAGCAGTACTTC.

This clonotype was counted between two and nine times. The chain combines TRBV5-1 with TRBJ2-5; no reliable D call. V was clipped by 0 bases and J by 5 bases, with 8 bases between them. Germline values: CDR1 SGHRS, CDR2 YFSETQ. The CDR3 is 13 amino acids. CDR3 sequence (DNA): TGCGCCAGCAGCTTGGAAGGGTTGGAGACCCAGTACTTC. As protein: CASSLEGLETQYF. The whole variable domain, filled in from reference TRBV5-1 and TRBJ2-5, reads KAGVTQTPRYLIKTRGQQVTLSCSPISGHRSVSWYQQTPGQGLQFLFEYFSETQRNKGNFPGRFSGRQFSNSRSEMNVSTLELGDSALYLCASSLEGLETQYFGPGTRLLVL.

The J gene is TRBJ1-4, the V gene TRBV6-1; D ambiguous. The germline gives CDR1 MNHNS, CDR2 SASEGT. V lost 5 bases, J lost 8 bases, and 9 bases lay in between. The CDR3 contains 12 residues. CDR3 residues: CASSSREEKLFF. For the CDR3, the DNA is TGTGCCAGCAGTTCACGAGAGGAAAAACTGTTTTTT.

The chain joins TRBV4-1 to TRBJ2-3; TRBD1 matches 7 bases. CDR1 MGHRA and CDR2 YSYEKL come from the germline V gene. The CDR3 is 17 residues long. Trimming took 5 bases from V and 4 from J; bases not matched to a gene: 15. The CDR3 here is CASSSQGDPPPPDTQYF. The CDR3 DNA sequence: TGCGCCAGCAGCTCCCAGGGGGATCCTCCGCCACCAGATACGCAGTATTTT.

The rearrangement uses TRBV7-6 and TRBJ2-2; 9 bases align to TRBD1. The CDR3 loop spans 14 amino acids. Trimming cost V 5 bases and J 8 bases; bases outside gene matches: 6. Per germline, CDR1 SGHVS and CDR2 FNYEAQ. CDR3 nucleotides: TGTGCCAGCAGCGCCTGGACAGGGGCTGGGGAGCTGTTTTTT. Translated, it gives CASSAWTGAGELFF.

The sample holds many counts of this clonotype. V usage is TRBV7-2 and J usage is TRBJ1-2, with D possibly matching TRBD1 (5 bases). Between the trimmed V and J ends, which lost 1 base and 4 bases, there was a span of 13 bases. CDR3 size: 15 residues. Germline CDR1 and CDR2: SGHTA and FQGNSA. For the CDR3, the DNA is TGTGCCAGCAGCTTAGATACAGGCGGCCCCTATGGCTACACCTTC. This sequence encodes CASSLDTGGPYGYTF.

The chain recombines TRBV20-1 with TRBJ2-3, with D possibly TRBD2 on 6 matching bases. Germline V CDR1 and CDR2: DFQATT, SNEGSKA (reference sequence). CDR3 size: 14 residues. Deletions cut 2 bases from V and 4 bases from J, with 13 bases between. The CDR3 DNA is TGCAGTGCTAGAAGGCTAGCGTGGGCAGATACGCAGTATTTT. Translating gives CSARRLAWADTQYF.

The gene calls are TRBV28 and TRBJ2-2; perhaps TRBD1 as D (5 bases). Germline loops: CDR1 MDHEN, CDR2 SYDVKM. This CDR3 comprises 18 residues. V lost 4 bases and J 2 bases, leaving 20 bases between the germline ends. The CDR3 sequence is CASSSRGRAHANTGELFF. For the CDR3, the DNA is TGTGCCAGCAGTTCCAGAGGCAGGGCACATGCCAACACCGGGGAGCTGTTTTTT.

This clonotype turned up a few times. V is TRBV11-3 and J is TRBJ2-1, with 8 bases lining up with TRBD2. The CDR3 is 15 residues long. Per the germline V gene, CDR1 is SGHNT and CDR2 is YENEEA. Germline trimming cut 3 bases from V and 8 bases from J; bases unmatched to any gene: 9. CDR3 sequence: CASSFTSGGSYEQFF. The CDR3 nucleotides read TGTGCCAGCAGCTTTACTAGCGGTGGCTCGTATGAGCAGTTCTTC.

Turning to this clonotype: This sequence may be a read error, since a much larger clone differs from it by one base. V gene TRBV7-2 combines with J gene TRBJ2-7; tentative D call: TRBD2 (6 bases). CDR1 SGHTA and CDR2 FQGNSA come from the germline V gene. The CDR3 sequence is 15 residues long. Deletions cut 3 bases from V and 0 bases from J, with 12 bases between. CDR3 DNA: TGTGCCAGCAGCTTCCCCGAGGGACTCTCCTACGAGCAGTACTTC. Translation: CASSFPEGLSYEQYF.

This clonotype was observed a handful of times. This sequence joins TRBV7-6 and TRBJ2-6; D call uncertain. Trimming took off 5 bases at V and 1 base at J, with 12 bases between the two ends. This CDR3 comprises 16 residues. Germline V gene sequence: CDR1 SGHVS, CDR2 FNYEAQ. In nucleotides, the CDR3 is TGTGCCAGCAGCGTTGCTACAGCGTCTGGGGCCAACGTCCTGACTTTC. Its protein product is CASSVATASGANVLTF.

This CDR3 is CASSLGQGGEGETQYF. As DNA, the CDR3 is TGTGCCAGCAGCTTGGGACAGGGGGGAGAGGGAGAGACCCAGTACTTC. The V call is TRBV5-8, the J call TRBJ2-5; 9 bases agree with TRBD1. This CDR3 region has 16 residues. Trimming took 0 bases from V and 4 from J; bases not matched to a gene: 7. CDR1 SGHTS and CDR2 YDEGEE come from the germline V gene. Supplemented by reference TRBV5-8 and TRBJ2-5, the full variable domain reads EAGVTQSPTHLIKTRGQQATLRCSPISGHTSVYWYQQALGLGLQFLLWYDEGEERNRGNFPPRFSGRQFPNYSSELNVNALELEDSALYLCASSLGQGGEGETQYFGPGTRLLVL.

This clonotype was counted many times. The V call is TRBV7-6, the J call TRBJ2-2; 10 bases map to TRBD1. Germline V gives CDR1 SGHVS, CDR2 FNYEAQ. The CDR3 runs 12 residues. CDR3 sequence reads: CAEGTGDGELFF. The DNA for the CDR3 is TGTGCTGAGGGGACAGGGGACGGGGAGCTGTTTTTT.

The chain joins TRBV27 to TRBJ2-6, with D hard to call. The CDR3 runs 18 residues. CDR1 and CDR2 from the germline V gene are MNHEY and SMNVEV (reference sequence). V lost 6 bases, J lost 0 bases, and 18 bases lay in between. CDR3 bases: TGTGCCAGCAGGTCTGTTTCCGGGTTCAGCTCTGGGGCCAACGTCCTGACTTTC. Translating gives CASRSVSGFSSGANVLTF.

This clonotype is a singleton in its sample. This rearrangement joins TRBV6-1 to TRBJ2-7; 8 bases match TRBD1. CDR3 length equals 15 residues. V lost 3 bases and J lost 4; bases outside the gene matches: 8. CDR1 and CDR2 (germline): MNHNS, SASEGT. DNA of the CDR3: TGTGCCAGCAGTGACACCGGGACAGGACTTTACGAGCAGTACTTC. It yields the protein CASSDTGTGLYEQYF.

CDR3 sequence (DNA): TGTGCCAGCAGCTTAGTAGGAGGGGGCGACGAGCAGTACTTC. Its translation is CASSLVGGGDEQYF. J is TRBJ2-7 and V is TRBV7-8; a weak D match, TRBD1 (7 bases). V gave up 1 base and J gave up 5 bases, with 12 bases separating them. The CDR3 loop spans 14 amino acids. From germline, CDR1 is SGHVS and CDR2 FQNEAQ.

The CDR3 nucleotides are TGTGCCAGCAGCTTAGATACTAGCGGGAGCGCCGGGGAGCTGTTTTTT. As protein: CASSLDTSGSAGELFF. The gene calls are TRBV7-6 and TRBJ2-2; 11 bases fit TRBD2. The CDR3 totals 16 residues. J gave up 6 bases and V 1 base, and 4 bases lay outside the gene matches. CDR1 SGHVS and CDR2 FNYEAQ come from the germline V gene.

This clonotype was counted only a few times. J is TRBJ2-3 and V is TRBV12-3 or TRBV12-4, with 11 bases matching TRBD2. With V trimmed by 0 bases and J by 2 bases, 7 bases remained unmatched. The CDR3 is made up of 18 amino acids. The CDR3 loop is CASSLALAGGSYTDTQYF. In DNA, the CDR3 is TGTGCCAGCAGTTTAGCGCTAGCGGGGGGAAGCTACACAGATACGCAGTATTTT.

The V call is TRBV7-8, the J call TRBJ2-4, with TRBD1 matching over 7 bases. The CDR3 runs to 17 residues. Germline V lookup: CDR1 SGHVS, CDR2 FQNEAQ. J lost 0 bases, V lost 5 bases, and 10 bases had no gene match. CDR3 sequence: CASSNFQGDQAKNIQYF. DNA for the CDR3: TGTGCCAGCAGCAACTTTCAGGGGGACCAAGCCAAAAACATTCAGTACTTC.

This clonotype was counted only a few times. The rearrangement joins TRBV19 to TRBJ1-1; 9 bases are a match to TRBD1. Germline CDR1 reads LNHDA; CDR2 reads SQIVND (reference sequence). The CDR3 runs to 16 residues. J lost 0 bases, V lost 4 bases, and 6 bases had no gene match. The CDR3 sequence is CASSTRDRALNTEAFF. The CDR3 DNA follows: TGTGCCAGTAGTACCCGGGACAGGGCTCTGAACACTGAAGCTTTCTTT.

This clonotype was seen only a few times. This chain connects TRBV19 to TRBJ2-2; D uncertain. This CDR3 is 18 amino acids long. V dropped 0 bases and J dropped 0 bases, with 14 bases sitting between them. Germline V gene lookup returns CDR1 LNHDA and CDR2 SQIVND (reference sequence). Written as DNA, the CDR3 is TGTGCCAGTAGTATAGATGGCTCAGCTAACTCGAACACCGGGGAGCTGTTTTTT. Protein: CASSIDGSANSNTGELFF. Supplemented by reference TRBV19 and TRBJ2-2, the full variable domain reads DGGITQSPKYLFRKEGQNVTLSCEQNLNHDAMYWYRQDPGQGLRLIYYSQIVNDFQKGDIAEGYSVSREKKESFPLTVTSAQKNPTAFYLCASSIDGSANSNTGELFFGEGSRLTVL.

The chain employs TRBV10-3 and TRBJ2-7; TRBD2 might be the D (6 bases). The CDR3 contains 20 residues. Germline V gives CDR1 ENHRY, CDR2 SYGVKD. Trimming shortened V by 0 bases and J by 3 bases, and 27 bases separated the two germline ends. The CDR3 spells CAISESFRRSGTPINYEQYF. Here the CDR3 DNA reads TGTGCCATCAGTGAGTCGTTTAGGAGGAGTGGGACTCCAATCAACTACGAGCAGTACTTC.

The chain has TRBV28 and TRBJ2-2; no clear D gene. The germline V gene has CDR1 MDHEN and CDR2 SYDVKM. V was shortened by 6 bases and J by 0 bases, with 11 bases between the two germline ends. This CDR3 region has 15 residues. Written as DNA, the CDR3 is TGTGCCAGCAGACGAGGACCGACGAACACCGGGGAGCTGTTTTTT. Translation gives CASRRGPTNTGELFF.

The chain has TRBV19 and TRBJ1-2; 7 positions agree with TRBD1. V lost 7 bases, J lost 2 bases, and 4 bases stayed unmatched. Germline V gene sequence: CDR1 LNHDA, CDR2 SQIVND (reference sequence). There are 13 residues in the CDR3. The CDR3, as DNA: TGTGCCAGTACCGACAGGGACAACTATGGCTACACCTTC. Amino acid sequence: CASTDRDNYGYTF.

This clonotype was recorded a few times. The chain joins TRBV7-9 to TRBJ1-1; D gene unclear. Germline V lookup: CDR1 SEHNR, CDR2 FQNEAQ (reference sequence). V was pared by 5 bases and J by 5 bases, with 12 bases between. This CDR3 is 13 amino acids long. The CDR3 DNA follows: TGTGCCAGCAGCCTAATCGGGCAGACTGAAGCTTTCTTT. Translated, it gives CASSLIGQTEAFF.

There are a few counts of this clonotype. The V call is TRBV7-9, the J call TRBJ1-6; no clear D gene. Trimming removed 5 bases from V and 4 bases from J, with 15 bases in between. The CDR3 length is 16 residues. Looked up from germline, CDR1 is SEHNR and CDR2 is FQNEAQ (reference sequence). CDR3 in DNA: TGTGCCAGCAGCCCCATCCAGATCGGGTATAATTCACCCCTCCACTTT. It yields the protein CASSPIQIGYNSPLHF.